This T cell receptor (beta chain) was recorded in a study of patients and donors after allogeneic stem cell transplantation. V lost 7 bases and J 8 bases, leaving 17 bases between the germline ends. This CDR3 is built from 13 residues. TCRdb reprocessed the RT-PCR reads with MiXCR, giving one entry per CDR3 protein. The table lists over 150,000 distinct CDR3 sequences, 41% of them singletons. This chain uses TRBV12-3 or TRBV12-4 with TRBJ1-2; no definite D call. The sequencing input was blood, either unsorted or a sorted T cell fraction (not recorded which). This receptor was obtained from a human donor who was either an allogeneic HSCT recipient or a stem cell or donor lymphocyte infusion donor (not recorded which). It is not recorded whose cells these are; they may come from a transplant donor. For the CDR3, the DNA is TGTGCCAGCACCCTAGCCACGGGGAACGGCTACACCTTC. Its protein is CASTLATGNGYTF.